This entry is about one TCR beta chain. Antigen specificity is unknown. It was patients with CD8+CD57+ cell expansion by flow cytometry who were chosen for sequencing. The V and J ends lost 0 bases and 8 bases respectively, with 10 bases between them. This CDR3 has 13 residues. The V gene's germline CDR1 is SGHVS and CDR2 FQNEAQ. Genomic DNA provided the template from which TCR beta VDJ and CDR3 profiles were obtained. MiXCR, run by TCRdb on the reads, gives a single entry per CDR3 protein. The sample has roughly 250,000 distinct CDR3 sequences; 82% are singletons. These data originate in a study of CD8+CD57+ T cells in acquired aplastic anemia. Points from the study as a whole: Common to patients and controls were approximately 30 CD8+ CDR3 sequences.

This sequence originates from a human donor with aplastic anemia. J is TRBJ1-2 and V is TRBV7-8, with D unresolved. Material for sequencing was sorted CD4+, CD8+, or CD8+CD57+ T cells (not recorded which) from PBMCs. CDR3 sequence (DNA): TGTGCCAGCAGCTTAGCGAACGGAGGCGGCTACACCTTC. Its translation: CASSLANGGGYTF. The whole variable domain, filled in from reference TRBV7-8 and TRBJ1-2, reads GAGVSQSPRYKVAKRGQDVALRCDPISGHVSLFWYQQALGQGPEFLTYFQNEAQLDKSGLPSDRFFAERPEGSVSTLKIQRTQQEDSAVYLCASSLANGGGYTFGSGTRLTVV.